The present TCR beta chain was sequenced within a study of T cells after yellow fever vaccination. TCRdb recomputed calls from the 5' RACE reads with MiXCR, one row per CDR3 protein. The sample holds about 340,000 distinct CDR3 sequences; more than 8.5% are singletons and the top ten take 18%. The V gene's germline CDR1 is SGHRS and CDR2 YFSETQ. V lost 4 bases to trimming and J lost 0 bases, with 12 bases between them. The CDR3 sequence is 15 residues long. In this sample, this clonotype turned up many times. The chain is built from TRBV5-1 and TRBJ2-3; D uncertain. The TCR was taken from a man younger than 35 who received the YFV17D yellow fever vaccine. Sequencing was performed on PBMCs, taken on the day of the first yellow fever vaccination. The CDR3 sequence is CASSPTVDSTDTQYF. As DNA, the CDR3 is TGCGCCAGCAGCCCAACGGTTGATAGCACAGATACGCAGTATTTT.